This T cell receptor (beta chain) is from a study of TIL therapy for anti-PD-1-resistant metastatic lung cancer. Overall study context: Tumors were harvested before any PD-1/PD-L1 blockade. Tumors carried a median roughly 1.5 non-synonymous mutations per megabase.

Time point specified: pre-treatment sample, taken before nivolumab and TIL therapy. The immunoSEQ assay was v3. The assay was immunoSEQ multiplex PCR, and TCRdb's table has in-frame clones only and misses some. Counted here are about 59,000 clones, less than 75% occurring once; the ten biggest clones make up 1.8%. The sequence came from a person between 30 and 79 years old with non-small cell lung cancer. The sequencing here drew on blood, taken at baseline.

In DNA, the CDR3 is TGTGCCAGCAGTTACTCCCGTGGGGATACTGAAGCTTTCTTT. Amino acid sequence: CASSYSRGDTEAFF. This chain connects TRBV6-5 to TRBJ1-1; D gene ambiguous. This CDR3 has 14 residues. Deletions cut 0 bases from V and 5 bases from J, with 10 bases between. Germline assignment: CDR1 MNHEY and CDR2 SVGAGI.